The present entry profiles one TCR beta chain with its context. Next came a second PCR, run for about 7 to 12 cycles, which used a sample-barcoded 5' primer along with a J-beta primer mix. TCRdb reprocessed the 5' RACE reads via MiXCR and lists one record per CDR3 protein. The sample holds some 900,000 distinct CDR3 sequences, roughly 50% seen once. The data were obtained in a study of blood T cells in healthy people across ages. Germline V gives CDR1 SQVTM, CDR2 ANQGSEA. The CDR3 is 12 amino acids. The J gene is TRBJ2-3, the V gene TRBV29-1; tentative D call: TRBD2 (6 bases). The source is a man younger than 45 in good health. Sequencing was performed on blood. The CDR3 region has the DNA TGCAGGGAGGGTCAGGTTGGCGCTACGCAGTATTTT. Translation gives CREGQVGATQYF.